The clone carrying this T cell receptor (beta chain) was seen ten or more times. Extraction of genomic DNA in unsorted samples used about 90 million PBMCs. This specimen belongs to a study of shared clonotypes between healthy human individuals. Study information: A couple of women and a few men aged 18 to 49 served as donors.

In the source study's methods: ImmunoSEQ sequences covered only the junction and lacked quality scores; filtering therefore differed. Clones were read by immunoSEQ multiplex PCR, and TCRdb kept only the in-frame ones, dropping some. V and J calls and clone size come straight from that table; D and trimming were deduced from the DNA. The table has 490,000 or so clones, 79% seen once. This CDR3 is built from 15 residues. Germline lookup yields CDR1 MNHNS and CDR2 SASEGT. V lost 0 bases to trimming and J lost 2 bases, with 7 bases between them. The TCR was taken from a woman in her thirties or forties in good health. Some clones in this sample may be carry-over from other donors' samples. The genes are TRBV6-1 and TRBJ2-2; no reliable D call. The sequenced sample consisted of PBMCs. CDR3 residues: CASSEAGTNTGELFF. CDR3 nucleotide sequence: TGTGCCAGCAGTGAAGCGGGAACCAACACCGGGGAGCTGTTTTTT.